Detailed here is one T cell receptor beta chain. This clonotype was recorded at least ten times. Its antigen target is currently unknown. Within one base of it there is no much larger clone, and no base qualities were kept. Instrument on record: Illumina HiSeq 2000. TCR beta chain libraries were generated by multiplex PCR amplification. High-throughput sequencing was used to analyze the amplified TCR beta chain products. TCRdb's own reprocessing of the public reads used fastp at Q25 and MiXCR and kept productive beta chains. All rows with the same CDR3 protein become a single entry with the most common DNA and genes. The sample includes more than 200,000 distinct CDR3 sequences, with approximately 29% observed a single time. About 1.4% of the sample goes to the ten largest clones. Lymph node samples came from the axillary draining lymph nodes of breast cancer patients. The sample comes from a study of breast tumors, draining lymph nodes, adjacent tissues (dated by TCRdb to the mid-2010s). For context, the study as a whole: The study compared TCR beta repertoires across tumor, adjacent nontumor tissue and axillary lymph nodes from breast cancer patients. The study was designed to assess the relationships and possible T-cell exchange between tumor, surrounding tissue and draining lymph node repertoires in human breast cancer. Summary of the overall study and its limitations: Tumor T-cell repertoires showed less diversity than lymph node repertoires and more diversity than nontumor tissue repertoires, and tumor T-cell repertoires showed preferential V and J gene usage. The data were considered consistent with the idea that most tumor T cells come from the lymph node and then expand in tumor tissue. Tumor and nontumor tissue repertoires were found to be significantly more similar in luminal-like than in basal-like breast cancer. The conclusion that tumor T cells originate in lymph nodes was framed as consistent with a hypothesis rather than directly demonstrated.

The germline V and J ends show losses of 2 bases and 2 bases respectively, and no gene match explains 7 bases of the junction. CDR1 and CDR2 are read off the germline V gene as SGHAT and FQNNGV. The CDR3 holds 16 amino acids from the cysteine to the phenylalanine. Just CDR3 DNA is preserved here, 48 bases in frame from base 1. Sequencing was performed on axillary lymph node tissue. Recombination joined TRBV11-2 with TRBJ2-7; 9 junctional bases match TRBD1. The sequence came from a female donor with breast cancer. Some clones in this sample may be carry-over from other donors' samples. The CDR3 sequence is CASSLTRGTGPYEQYF. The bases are TGTGCCAGCAGCTTAACCCGTGGGACAGGGCCCTACGAGCAGTACTTC.